This is a list of T cell receptor beta chains from one sample in a study of cytomegalovirus exposure and HLA in healthy donors. The repertoire was sequenced with immunoSEQ multiplex PCR; TCRdb's copy has only in-frame clones and lacks some. The table records some 95,000 clones, 60% to 85% of them present only once. The sample comprised PBMCs. The receptor set was obtained from a woman between 40 and 50 years old in good health and CMV-seronegative. CDR3s include the opening cysteine and the closing phenylalanine or tryptophan. D genes are given only for firm matches. The size entry is marked missing in some rows and otherwise reads once, few, many or a size class.

DNA,CDR3,V,J,D,size
NA,CASSRPEGVKLSF,TRBV7-9,TRBJ1-1,NA,NA
TGCGCCAGCAGCCAAGTAGGCAGGGGAATTGTGGGGACCCAGTACTTC,CASSQVGRGIVGTQYF,TRBV4-1,TRBJ2-5,NA,NA
TGCAGCGTTGAAGATGCAGCTAGCGGGGGGTTTTATGAGCAGTTCTTC,CSVEDAASGGFYEQFF,TRBV29-1,TRBJ2-1,TRBD2,NA
TGTGCCAGCAGCTCGGGATCGGAGACCCAGTACTTC,CASSSGSETQYF,TRBV5-4,TRBJ2-5,NA,NA
TGTGCCTGGAGTCTCTCTATAGGAGACACTGAAGCTTTCTTT,CAWSLSIGDTEAFF,TRBV30,TRBJ1-1,NA,NA
TGTGCCAGCAGCGAGGGGGAAGGGACAGATACGCAGTATTTT,CASSEGEGTDTQYF,TRBV6-5,TRBJ2-3,NA,NA
TGTGCCAGCAGCTTAATTCCCGAGGGAGTTTCTGGAAACACCATATATTTT,CASSLIPEGVSGNTIYF,TRBV7-8,TRBJ1-3,NA,NA
TGTGCCAGCAACTTGGGGGCTGTGGGAAACACCATATATTTT,CASNLGAVGNTIYF,TRBV9,TRBJ1-3,NA,NA
TGTGCCAGCAGCGATCAGGGACTAACCCGAGAGACCCAGTACTTC,CASSDQGLTRETQYF,TRBV7-2,TRBJ2-5,TRBD2,NA
TGCGCCAGCAGCCTTCAGGACAGTTCCTACGAGCAGTACTTC,CASSLQDSSYEQYF,TRBV4-1,TRBJ2-7,NA,NA
TGTGCCAGCAGCTGGTCAGGGCGGAGACCCCTCCACTTT,CASSWSGRRPLHF,TRBV11-2,TRBJ1-6,NA,NA
TGTGCCAGCAGTGGATGGACAGGGAGGAACACTGAAGCTTTCTTT,CASSGWTGRNTEAFF,TRBV6-4,TRBJ1-1,TRBD1,NA
TGTGCCAGCAGCACCGCAGCTAATGAAAAACTGTTTTTT,CASSTAANEKLFF,TRBV5-6,TRBJ1-4,NA,NA
TGCAGCGCCAGGGACTCTGGAAACACCATATATTTT,CSARDSGNTIYF,TRBV29-1,TRBJ1-3,NA,few
TGTGCCAGCAGCTCTAACAGGAACACTGAAGCTTTCTTT,CASSSNRNTEAFF,TRBV7-6,TRBJ1-1,NA,NA
TGTGCCAGTACCGCTGGACAGGGGGCGCTGGGGGGCTACACCTTC,CASTAGQGALGGYTF,TRBV19,TRBJ1-2,TRBD1,NA
TGCGCCAGCAGCCAAGGGGTGGGTAGCGGGGGAGTTTTCTACGAGCAGTACTTC,CASSQGVGSGGVFYEQYF,TRBV4-3,TRBJ2-7,TRBD2,few
TGTGCCACCAGCGTAGGGACAGGGTGGACTGACGAGCAGTACTTC,CATSVGTGWTDEQYF,TRBV10-3,TRBJ2-7,TRBD1,NA
TGTGCCAGCAGTGCCCGGGGTTCTAGCACAGATACGCAGTATTTT,CASSARGSSTDTQYF,TRBV6-4,TRBJ2-3,NA,NA
TGTGCCAGCAGCCCAGAGCGGGGGGGCAGGGAGACCCAGTACTTC,CASSPERGGRETQYF,TRBV7-2,TRBJ2-5,TRBD2,few
TGTGCCAGCAGCCCGCCGGGACAGGGATACAATGAGCAGTTCTTC,CASSPPGQGYNEQFF,TRBV7-9,TRBJ2-1,TRBD1,NA
TGTGCTAGTGGTTTGGTACGTGCACAGGCTAACTATGGCTACACCTTC,CASGLVRAQANYGYTF,TRBV12-5,TRBJ1-2,NA,NA
TGTGCCAGCAGCCCTAGGGGCCTGGTGCGAGAGACCCAGTACTTC,CASSPRGLVRETQYF,TRBV7-6,TRBJ2-5,NA,NA
TGTGCCAGTAGCGGTGGGCTAGCGGGGAAAGAGACCCAGTACTTC,CASSGGLAGKETQYF,TRBV19,TRBJ2-5,TRBD2,NA
TGTGCCAGCAGCCCCTTATGGGACACCTACAGGGATGAAAAACTGTTTTTT,CASSPLWDTYRDEKLFF,TRBV7-9,TRBJ1-4,NA,NA
TGTGCCAGCAGAAATCCCTACGTTAGCGGGGGGGCTAATGAGCAGTTCTTC,CASRNPYVSGGANEQFF,TRBV7-9,TRBJ2-1,TRBD2,NA
TGTGCCAGCAGCTTTAGCACCTTAAGAAGGTGGGAGACCCAGTACTTC,CASSFSTLRRWETQYF,TRBV11-2,TRBJ2-5,NA,NA
TGTGCCAGCAGCTTAGAGCGGCTAAACACAGATACGCAGTATTTT,CASSLERLNTDTQYF,TRBV11-2,TRBJ2-3,NA,NA
TGTGCCAGCAGCTTAAACAGGGCTAATGAAAAACTGTTTTTT,CASSLNRANEKLFF,TRBV13,TRBJ1-4,NA,few
TGTGCCAGCAGCGTAGAAAGCGGTAGCAATCAGCACCAGCATTTT,CASSVESGSNQHQHF,TRBV2,TRBJ1-5,NA,NA
TGCACCAGCAGCCACGCAGGGCATAGCTCCTACGAGCAGTACTTC,CTSSHAGHSSYEQYF,TRBV1,TRBJ2-7,NA,NA
TGTGCCAGTAAGGCGGGACAGGGTATAACTGAAGCTTTCTTT,CASKAGQGITEAFF,TRBV19,TRBJ1-1,TRBD1,NA
TGCGCCAGCAGCTTGGCGGCGGGTGGGGTGGGGACTGAAGCTTTCTTT,CASSLAAGGVGTEAFF,TRBV5-1,TRBJ1-1,NA,NA
TGTGCCAGCAGCCGAGCGGGACAGGGGAATTCACCCCTCCACTTT,CASSRAGQGNSPLHF,TRBV7-8,TRBJ1-6,TRBD1,NA
TGTGCCAGCAGTTACTCGCTGGCGGGGAGAGAGACCCAGTACTTC,CASSYSLAGRETQYF,TRBV6-5,TRBJ2-5,NA,NA
TGTGCAAGTCGCCCGGACAGGACCAACTATGGCTACACCTTC,CASRPDRTNYGYTF,TRBV12-2,TRBJ1-2,NA,NA
TGCGCCAGTCGGGGGAACAGGGGGCTTAAGAGCACTGAAGCTTTCTTT,CASRGNRGLKSTEAFF,TRBV5-1,TRBJ1-1,TRBD1,NA
TGTGCCAGCGTTACTATCCAGGGGGCGGGTGAGCAGTTCTTC,CASVTIQGAGEQFF,TRBV6-5,TRBJ2-1,TRBD1,NA
TGCGCCAGCAGCTTGGCCGGGACTAGCGGCCCGAACACCGGGGAGCTGTTTTTT,CASSLAGTSGPNTGELFF,TRBV5-1,TRBJ2-2,TRBD2,NA
TGTGCCAGCAGTTACGGCGGGGGCGTCGAGCAGTACTTC,CASSYGGGVEQYF,TRBV6-5,TRBJ2-7,NA,once
TGTGCCAGCAGCACCAGACAGAGCACAGATACGCAGTATTTT,CASSTRQSTDTQYF,TRBV7-2,TRBJ2-3,NA,NA
TGTGCCAGCAGCTTAGATCGGGTTGGGACAGGATCGCGGAGGAACACCGGGGAGCTGTTTTTT,CASSLDRVGTGSRRNTGELFF,TRBV7-6,TRBJ2-2,TRBD1,NA
TGTGCCAGTAGTAGTTCGGCAGGCGGGAACACCATATATTTT,CASSSSAGGNTIYF,TRBV19,TRBJ1-3,NA,NA
TGCGCCAGCAGCTTGGACAGGCAATCACCCCTCCACTTT,CASSLDRQSPLHF,TRBV5-1,TRBJ1-6,NA,NA
TGTGCCAGCAGTTCGGCGGTAAGGGGTACCTACGAGCAGTACTTC,CASSSAVRGTYEQYF,TRBV6-5,TRBJ2-7,NA,few
TGTGCCAGCAGTCTTTATCCGGACAGTTCCATGAACACTGAAGCTTTCTTT,CASSLYPDSSMNTEAFF,TRBV7-6,TRBJ1-1,NA,NA